These 30 T cell receptor beta chains were all obtained from the same sample, sequenced in a study of early T cells in non-severe SARS-CoV-2 infection. TCRdb re-called the 5' RACE reads through MiXCR, storing one row per CDR3 protein. The table shows about 110,000 distinct CDR3 sequences, with roughly an eighth occurring only once. Sequenced: whole blood. Every receptor here comes from an adult who was a healthcare worker with PCR-confirmed SARS-CoV-2 infection or an uninfected control (not recorded which).

The rearrangement links TRBV3-1 to TRBJ2-6; D uncertain. Germline V gene sequence: CDR1 LGHDT, CDR2 YNNKEL (reference sequence). V was shortened by 0 bases and J by 1 base, with 7 bases between the two germline ends. The CDR3 runs 16 residues. The CDR3 here is CASSQDLGSGANVLTF. In DNA, the CDR3 is TGTGCCAGCAGCCAAGATTTGGGGTCTGGGGCCAACGTCCTGACTTTC. The complete variable domain, with remaining parts taken from reference TRBV3-1 and TRBJ2-6, reads DTAVSQTPKYLVTQMGNDKSIKCEQNLGHDTMYWYKQDSKKFLKIMFSYNNKELIINETVPNRFSPKSPDKAHLNLHINSLELGDSAVYFCASSQDLGSGANVLTFGAGSRLTVL.

This clonotype was counted ten times or more. The chain recombines TRBV10-2 with TRBJ1-5, with D unresolved. With 3 bases removed from V and 6 bases from J, the gap between germline ends came to 18 bases. This CDR3 spans 16 amino acids. Germline loops: CDR1 WSHSY, CDR2 SAAADI. This CDR3 is CASSEYWVPRVQPQHF. In DNA form, the CDR3 reads TGCGCCAGCAGTGAATATTGGGTTCCTCGGGTTCAGCCCCAGCATTTT.

This clonotype was observed many times. The J gene is TRBJ2-6, the V gene TRBV2, with no clear D. CDR3 size: 16 residues. V lost 6 bases to trimming and J lost 0 bases, with 12 bases between them. CDR1 SNHLY and CDR2 FYNNEI come from the germline V gene. CDR3 residues: CASRMDGYSGANVLTF. The CDR3 DNA is TGTGCCAGCAGGATGGACGGGTACTCTGGGGCCAACGTCCTGACTTTC.

This clonotype occurred a few times. The chain joins TRBV28 to TRBJ1-2; 12 bases match TRBD1. Germline CDR1 MDHEN, CDR2 SYDVKM. V shed 5 bases, J shed 4 bases, and the junction held 14 bases outside the gene matches. The CDR3 covers 18 residues. CDR3 bases: TGTGCCAGCAGTACCTCCAGCGGGACAGGGGGCGCTGGCTATGGCTACACCTTC. Amino acids: CASSTSSGTGGAGYGYTF.

This clonotype has ten or more counts. This chain links TRBV20-1 with TRBJ2-2; 10 bases line up with TRBD2. Trimming cost V 3 bases and J 4 bases; bases outside gene matches: 2. The CDR3 totals 14 residues. From germline, CDR1 is DFQATT and CDR2 SNEGSKA (reference sequence). The CDR3 DNA reads TGCAGTGCTAGGGGGACTAGCGTCACCGGGGAGCTGTTTTTT. This codes for CSARGTSVTGELFF.

Ten or more counts support this clonotype. This chain joins TRBV7-9 and TRBJ2-2, with D perhaps TRBD2 (5 bases). CDR1 SEHNR and CDR2 FQNEAQ come from the germline V gene (reference sequence). The CDR3 sequence is 16 residues long. V was cut by 4 bases and J by 0 bases, with 12 bases left in between. CDR3: CASSSWQAANTGELFF. CDR3 DNA sequence: TGTGCCAGCAGCTCCTGGCAAGCGGCGAACACCGGGGAGCTGTTTTTT.

This clonotype came up many times. This chain connects TRBV27 to TRBJ1-5; D gene ambiguous. Deletions cut 0 bases from V and 4 bases from J, with 16 bases between. The CDR3 is made up of 17 amino acids. Germline V gives CDR1 MNHEY, CDR2 SMNVEV (reference sequence). The DNA for the CDR3 is TGTGCCAGCAGTTTATCTGGCCCCCGGTCCCCGAATCAGCCCCAGCATTTT. It is translated as CASSLSGPRSPNQPQHF.

This clonotype appeared a few times. The V gene is TRBV7-9, the J gene TRBJ1-1; D call uncertain. From germline, CDR1 is SEHNR and CDR2 FQNEAQ (reference sequence). The CDR3 runs 14 residues. V lost 2 bases and J lost 4, with 11 bases in between. The CDR3 nucleotides are TGTGCCAGCAGCTTACGTCCGGCTAGCACTGAAGCTTTCTTT. Residues: CASSLRPASTEAFF.

This clonotype was found many times. This chain joins TRBV5-1 and TRBJ2-7; D ambiguous. CDR3 length equals 12 residues. V lost 3 bases, J lost 6 bases, and 10 bases lay in between. From germline, CDR1 is SGHRS and CDR2 YFSETQ. CDR3 DNA sequence: TGCGCCAGCAGCTCTGACATGGGCGAGCAGTACTTC. It yields the protein CASSSDMGEQYF.

This clonotype was detected many times. V gene TRBV6-6 combines with J gene TRBJ1-4, with D perhaps TRBD1 (6 bases). V was shortened by 11 bases and J by 7 bases, with 20 bases between the two germline ends. This CDR3 has 14 residues. CDR1 is MNHNY, CDR2 SVGAGI, per germline (reference sequence). The DNA of the CDR3 is TGTGCCTGCGGGGGGCAGTCCGATGGTGAAAAACTGTTTTTT. Translated, it gives CACGGQSDGEKLFF.

This clonotype appeared many times. V and J are TRBV20-1 and TRBJ2-7; the match to TRBD2 covers 11 bases. Germline assignment: CDR1 DFQATT and CDR2 SNEGSKA (reference sequence). J gave up 2 bases and V 3 bases, and 6 bases lay outside the gene matches. This CDR3 region has 15 residues. CDR3 sequence reads: CSASGRGLAAYEQYF. The CDR3 nucleotides read TGCAGTGCTAGCGGGCGGGGACTAGCGGCCTACGAGCAGTACTTC.

This clonotype showed up just once. This sequence joins TRBV27 and TRBJ2-1; possibly TRBD1 or TRBD2 for D (5 bases each). Germline values: CDR1 MNHEY, CDR2 SMNVEV (reference sequence). The V end lost 4 bases, the J end lost 4 bases, and 20 bases lay between the germline ends. The CDR3 runs 17 residues. The CDR3 region is CASSSTSPGTKYNEQFF. DNA of the CDR3: TGTGCCAGCAGTTCGACCAGCCCTGGGACCAAGTACAATGAGCAGTTCTTC.

The chain is built from TRBV28 and TRBJ1-5; TRBD1 agrees at 7 bases. Germline-derived CDR1 and CDR2 are MDHEN and SYDVKM. The CDR3 loop spans 13 amino acids. V dropped 7 bases and J dropped 11; count of bases not matched to a gene: 11. CDR3 sequence reads: CASIRTGDISQHF. CDR3 DNA sequence: TGTGCCAGCATCCGGACAGGCGATATTTCCCAGCATTTT. The full variable domain, rest sourced from reference TRBV28 and TRBJ1-5, is DVKVTQSSRYLVKRTGEKVFLECVQDMDHENMFWYRQDPGLGLRLIYFSYDVKMKEKGDIPEGYSVSREKKERFSLILESASTNQTSMYLCASIRTGDISQHFGDGTRLSIL.

The rearrangement uses TRBV7-3 and TRBJ1-5; D unresolved. Trimming left V 5 bases short and J 4 bases short, with 9 bases between. The germline gives CDR1 SGHTA, CDR2 FQGTGA. The CDR3 is 13 amino acids. CDR3: CASSPGENQPQHF. For the CDR3, the DNA is TGTGCCAGCAGCCCCGGGGAGAATCAGCCCCAGCATTTT. Looking up the rest from reference TRBV7-3 and TRBJ1-5 gives the full variable domain: GAGVSQTPSNKVTEKGKYVELRCDPISGHTALYWYRQSLGQGPEFLIYFQGTGAADDSGLPNDRFFAVRPEGSVSTLKIQRTERGDSAVYLCASSPGENQPQHFGDGTRLSIL.

There are many counts of this clonotype. The CDR3 sequence is CSASSRLRGIDGNTIYF. For the CDR3, the DNA is TGCAGTGCTTCATCAAGACTCAGGGGGATCGATGGAAACACCATATATTTT. The genes are TRBV20-1 and TRBJ1-3; 7 bases are a match to TRBD1. The CDR3 length is 17 residues. Trimming at V came to 5 bases and at J to 3 bases, leaving 16 bases not matched to a gene. From germline, CDR1 is DFQATT and CDR2 SNEGSKA (reference sequence).

This clonotype was counted at least ten times. The rearrangement links TRBV19 to TRBJ2-6; 7 bases agree with TRBD1. In germline, CDR1 is LNHDA, CDR2 SQIVND (reference sequence). V lost 4 bases, J lost 1 base, and 16 bases stayed unmatched. This CDR3 comprises 20 residues. In nucleotides, the CDR3 is TGTGCCAGTAGTACCGTCAGACAGGGCCGGTCGGGTTCTGGGGCCAACGTCCTGACTTTC. It codes for CASSTVRQGRSGSGANVLTF.

The rearrangement uses TRBV7-3 and TRBJ1-5; D gene ambiguous. Trimming shortened V by 2 bases and J by 0 bases, and 8 bases separated the two germline ends. CDR3 size: 15 residues. In germline, CDR1 is SGHTA, CDR2 FQGTGA. The CDR3 DNA sequence: TGTGCCAGCAGCTTAGAGGGATTTAGCAATCAGCCCCAGCATTTT. This translates into CASSLEGFSNQPQHF.

The chain couples TRBV19 to TRBJ2-1; the D gene is possibly TRBD2 (6 bases). This CDR3 has 13 amino acids. CDR1 and CDR2 from the germline V gene are LNHDA and SQIVND (reference sequence). Trimming stripped 7 bases from V and 3 bases from J, with 10 bases between. DNA of the CDR3: TGTGCCAGTACCCGGAGGGACTACAATGAGCAGTTCTTC. Its translation is CASTRRDYNEQFF.

This clonotype came up a few times. The genes are TRBV18 and TRBJ1-1, with D possibly matching TRBD1 (6 bases). CDR3 size: 13 residues. Germline V gene sequence: CDR1 KGHSH, CDR2 LQKENI. The V end was cut by 6 bases, the J end by 7 bases, with 15 bases between. The CDR3 DNA sequence: TGTGCCAGCTCGCCTAGGGAGGGGGGTGAAGCTTTCTTT. Its protein is CASSPREGGEAFF.

This clonotype appeared many times. In DNA form, the CDR3 reads TGCGCCAGCAGCTTGGAAATAGGTACAGATACGCAGTATTTT. This gives the protein CASSLEIGTDTQYF. V gene TRBV5-1 combines with J gene TRBJ2-3; the D is unclear. The length of the CDR3 is 14 residues. Germline V CDR1 and CDR2: SGHRS, YFSETQ. Between the trimmed V and J ends, which lost 0 bases and 3 bases, there was a span of 8 bases.

This clonotype has a count of ten or more. The J gene is TRBJ2-1, the V gene TRBV29-1; D is possibly TRBD1 or TRBD2 (6 bases each). Looked up from germline, CDR1 is SQVTM and CDR2 is ANQGSEA. The V end was cut by 3 bases, the J end by 9 bases, with 18 bases between. The CDR3 loop spans 14 amino acids. The CDR3 protein is CSVEGGSGASEQFF. CDR3 sequence (DNA): TGCAGCGTTGAGGGTGGATCGGGGGCTAGTGAGCAGTTCTTC.

The V call is TRBV7-6, the J call TRBJ2-7; D could derive from TRBD1 or TRBD2 (5 bases each). Germline CDR1 reads SGHVS; CDR2 reads FNYEAQ. The CDR3 covers 14 residues. V was trimmed by 5 bases and J by 5 bases, leaving 16 bases between them. The CDR3 bases are TGTGCCAGCAGCCCGAGGGGTGGTAAGAACGAGCAGTACTTC. This encodes CASSPRGGKNEQYF.

This clonotype was seen more than once but under ten times. In DNA, the CDR3 is TGCAGTGCTAGAGACGTGGGACAGGGCCGGGAGACCCAGTACTTC. This encodes CSARDVGQGRETQYF. The genes are TRBV20-1 and TRBJ2-5; TRBD1 aligns across 9 bases. The V gene's germline CDR1 is DFQATT and CDR2 SNEGSKA (reference sequence). V gave up 0 bases and J gave up 5 bases; unmatched junction bases: 7. The CDR3 spans 15 residues.

This clonotype came up many times. At one end, the junction sequence differs from germline, possibly due to a read error. V gene TRBV7-9 combines with J gene TRBJ2-7; 10 positions match TRBD2. The CDR3 is 21 residues long. Germline lookup yields CDR1 SEHNR and CDR2 FQNEAQ (reference sequence). The CDR3 DNA sequence: TGTGCCAGCAGCTCTGACCTAATTTCAGCGGGAGGGCCGCCCAAGACCTACGAGCAATACTTC. Translated, it gives CASSSDLISAGGPPKTYEQYF.

At least ten counts were recorded for this clonotype. V is TRBV11-2 and J is TRBJ2-7, with no clear D. V shed 0 bases and J shed 1 base, with 7 bases lying between them. This CDR3 region has 14 residues. Germline assignment: CDR1 SGHAT and CDR2 FQNNGV. The DNA of the CDR3 is TGTGCCAGCAGCTTAGAGTACCGGTCCTACGAGCAGTACTTC. Translated: CASSLEYRSYEQYF.

This clonotype was found many times. The rearrangement joins TRBV5-1 to TRBJ1-2, with 7 bases aligning to TRBD1. V was pared by 4 bases and J by 8 bases, with 8 bases of the junction left unmatched. The V gene's germline CDR1 is SGHRS and CDR2 YFSETQ. The CDR3 covers 13 residues. CDR3 region: CASSKTGLVGYTF. Written as DNA, the CDR3 is TGCGCCAGCAGCAAGACAGGGCTGGTGGGCTACACCTTC.

The chain is built from TRBV29-1 and TRBJ2-3; possible D gene TRBD1, 6 bases. Germline CDR1 and CDR2: SQVTM and ANQGSEA. This CDR3 region has 14 residues. The germline V and J ends were trimmed by 5 bases and 0 bases, with 12 bases remaining between them. CDR3 loop: CSVQSGASTDTQYF. The CDR3 DNA sequence: TGCAGCGTTCAGTCAGGGGCTAGCACAGATACGCAGTATTTT.

The J gene is TRBJ1-1, the V gene TRBV18; possibly TRBD1 for D (5 bases). In germline, CDR1 is KGHSH, CDR2 LQKENI. This CDR3 contains 9 residues. The CDR3 nucleotides read TGTGCAGGCAGGGAGGCGGCTTTCTTT. This sequence encodes CAGREAAFF.

V gene TRBV7-2 combines with J gene TRBJ1-5, with D possibly matching TRBD1 (6 bases). CDR1 and CDR2 (germline): SGHTA, FQGNSA. V was cut by 1 base and J by 4 bases, with 14 bases left in between. This CDR3 is 16 amino acids long. The CDR3 sequence is CASSLVTGPENQPQHF. Written as DNA, the CDR3 is TGTGCCAGCAGCTTAGTCACAGGGCCCGAGAATCAGCCCCAGCATTTT. Based on the CDR3 plus reference TRBV7-2 and TRBJ1-5, the full variable domain is GAGVSQSPSNKVTEKGKDVELRCDPISGHTALYWYRQSLGQGLEFLIYFQGNSAPDKSGLPSDRFSAERTGGSVSTLTIQRTQQEDSAVYLCASSLVTGPENQPQHFGDGTRLSIL.

The chain joins TRBV29-1 to TRBJ2-1, with D maybe TRBD2 (6 bases). This CDR3 spans 16 amino acids. CDR1 is SQVTM, CDR2 ANQGSEA, per germline. Trimming removed 5 bases from V and 7 bases from J, with 24 bases in between. CDR3 nucleotides: TGCAGCGTTAACCTCCGGCCGGGAGTAAATCCGAATGAGCAGTTCTTC. This sequence encodes CSVNLRPGVNPNEQFF.